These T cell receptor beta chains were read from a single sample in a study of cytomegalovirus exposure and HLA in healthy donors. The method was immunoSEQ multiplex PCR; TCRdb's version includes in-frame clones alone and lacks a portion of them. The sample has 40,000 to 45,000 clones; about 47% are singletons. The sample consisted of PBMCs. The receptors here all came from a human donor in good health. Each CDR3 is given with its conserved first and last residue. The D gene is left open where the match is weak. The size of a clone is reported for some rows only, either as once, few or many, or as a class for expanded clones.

CDR3: CASRKPDRANTEAFF; DNA: TGTGCCAGTAGAAAACCGGACAGGGCGAACACTGAAGCTTTCTTT; J: TRBJ1-1; size: -; V: TRBV19; D: TRBD1
CDR3: CASSSPRFADAGGDGYTF; DNA: TGTGCCAGTAGTAGCCCACGTTTCGCAGACGCCGGGGGGGATGGCTACACCTTC; J: TRBJ1-2; size: -; V: TRBV19; D: -
CDR3: CASSSGEGLAGSSPLHF; DNA: TGTGCCAGCAGCTCCGGGGAGGGATTGGCAGGGAGCTCACCCCTCCACTTT; J: TRBJ1-6; size: -; V: TRBV5-4; D: -
CDR3: CASSQTVASGTYEQYF; DNA: TGTGCCAGCAGTCAAACGGTTGCGAGCGGGACGTACGAGCAGTACTTC; J: TRBJ2-7; size: -; V: TRBV27; D: TRBD2
CDR3: CASSKGAPGQGRPRDTGELFF; DNA: TGTGCCAGCAGCAAAGGGGCCCCGGGACAGGGGAGGCCCCGGGACACCGGGGAGCTGTTTTTT; J: TRBJ2-2; size: -; V: TRBV21-1; D: -
CDR3: CASSRGPSGRSIEQFF; DNA: TGTGCCAGCAGCCGAGGTCCTAGCGGGAGGTCTATTGAGCAGTTCTTC; J: TRBJ2-1; size: -; V: TRBV7-3; D: TRBD2
CDR3: CAISRTGGAGQPQHF; DNA: TGTGCCATCAGTCGGACAGGGGGCGCGGGTCAGCCCCAGCATTTT; J: TRBJ1-5; size: -; V: TRBV10-3; D: TRBD1
CDR3: CASRPHGGGTGELFF; DNA: TGTGCCAGCAGGCCCCACGGGGGGGGAACCGGGGAGCTGTTTTTT; J: TRBJ2-2; size: -; V: TRBV7-3; D: TRBD2
CDR3: CASSAGTSGGAYTGELFF; DNA: TGTGCCAGCAGCGCTGGGACTAGCGGGGGGGCATACACCGGGGAGCTGTTTTTT; J: TRBJ2-2; size: -; V: TRBV9; D: TRBD2
CDR3: CAWSSSTGFSGNTIYF; DNA: TGTGCCTGGAGCTCGTCGACAGGATTCTCTGGAAACACCATATATTTT; J: TRBJ1-3; size: -; V: TRBV30; D: -
CDR3: CASGGGIGYGYTF; DNA: TGTGCCAGCGGTGGGGGGATCGGCTATGGCTACACCTTC; J: TRBJ1-2; size: few; V: TRBV7-2; D: -
CDR3: CASSLLAGPPYNEQFF; DNA: TGTGCCAGCAGCCTCCTAGCGGGGCCCCCCTACAATGAGCAGTTCTTC; J: TRBJ2-1; size: -; V: TRBV5-8; D: TRBD2
CDR3: CASSLYGSGGNTEAFF; DNA: TGTGCCAGCAGCTTGTACGGTTCAGGGGGCAACACTGAAGCTTTCTTT; J: TRBJ1-1; size: few; V: TRBV4-2; D: TRBD1
CDR3: CASSSDIPADTQYF; DNA: TGTGCCAGCAGCTCCGACATCCCGGCAGATACGCAGTATTTT; J: TRBJ2-3; size: -; V: TRBV7-9; D: -
CDR3: CASRDLGGVNTEAFF; DNA: TGTGCCAGTAGGGACCTCGGAGGAGTGAACACTGAAGCTTTCTTT; J: TRBJ1-1; size: -; V: TRBV19; D: -
CDR3: CASSLARSGGAGTQYF; DNA: TGTGCCAGCAGCTTAGCGCGTAGCGGGGGGGCGGGTACGCAGTATTTT; J: TRBJ2-3; size: -; V: TRBV11-1; D: TRBD2
CDR3: CASSPPDSINEKLFF; DNA: TGTGCCAGCTCACCACCGGACAGCATTAATGAAAAACTGTTTTTT; J: TRBJ1-4; size: -; V: TRBV18; D: -
CDR3: CASSLFGAGVGVDEQFF; DNA: TGTGCCAGCAGCTTGTTCGGAGCGGGGGTGGGTGTAGATGAGCAGTTCTTC; J: TRBJ2-1; size: few; V: TRBV5-6; D: TRBD2
CDR3: CASRSSSVRTDTQYF; DNA: TGTGCCAGCAGGTCTTCTAGCGTACGCACAGATACGCAGTATTTT; J: TRBJ2-3; size: few; V: TRBV7-2; D: -
CDR3: CASSLVAGGTNEQYF; DNA: TGTGCCAGCAGCTTAGTGGCGGGAGGGACGAACGAGCAGTACTTC; J: TRBJ2-7; size: -; V: TRBV7-2; D: TRBD2
CDR3: CASSLARSGGETQYF; DNA: TGCGCCAGCAGCTTGGCACGGTCAGGGGGAGAGACCCAGTACTTC; J: TRBJ2-5; size: -; V: TRBV5-1; D: TRBD1
CDR3: CASSSGGIGEQFF; DNA: TGTGCCAGCAGTTCTGGCGGGATAGGTGAGCAGTTCTTC; J: TRBJ2-1; size: few; V: TRBV27; D: -
CDR3: CASSSGQGDGGYTF; DNA: TGTGCCAGCAGTTCCGGACAGGGGGATGGTGGCTACACCTTC; J: TRBJ1-2; size: -; V: TRBV6-6; D: TRBD1
CDR3: CASSPYSGQTRTGDYGYTF; DNA: TGTGCCAGCAGCCCGTATTCGGGCCAAACCCGGACGGGGGACTATGGCTACACCTTC; J: TRBJ1-2; size: -; V: TRBV13; D: -
CDR3: CASSPSYSGGSYNEQFF; DNA: TGCGCCAGCAGCCCCTCATATAGCGGTGGCTCCTACAATGAGCAGTTCTTC; J: TRBJ2-1; size: -; V: TRBV5-1; D: -
CDR3: CASSFSFQGSYEQYF; DNA: TGTGCCAGCAGCTTTTCATTTCAGGGTTCCTACGAGCAGTACTTC; J: TRBJ2-7; size: -; V: TRBV5-6; D: -
CDR3: CASSRGSYNEQFF; DNA: TGTGCCAGCAGTCGGGGGTCCTACAATGAGCAGTTCTTC; J: TRBJ2-1; size: -; V: TRBV6-6; D: -
CDR3: CAWRGGTEAFF; DNA: TGTGCCTGGAGGGGGGGGACTGAAGCTTTCTTT; J: TRBJ1-1; size: -; V: TRBV30; D: -
CDR3: CAGTRGLNNYGYTF; DNA: TGTGCCGGGACCAGGGGCCTGAATAACTATGGCTACACCTTC; J: TRBJ1-2; size: -; V: TRBV2; D: -
CDR3: CASSPLPQGQGGYEQYF; DNA: TGTGCCAGCTCACCATTGCCCCAGGGACAGGGAGGGTACGAGCAGTACTTC; J: TRBJ2-7; size: -; V: TRBV18; D: TRBD1
CDR3: CASSLISPGETQYF; DNA: TGTGCCAGCAGCTTGATAAGCCCGGGAGAGACCCAGTACTTC; J: TRBJ2-5; size: -; V: TRBV13; D: -
CDR3: CASSPPGSNYEQYF; DNA: TGTGCCAGCAGCCCCCCCGGGAGCAACTACGAGCAGTACTTC; J: TRBJ2-7; size: -; V: TRBV7-9; D: -
CDR3: CASSETGTGENIQYF; DNA: TGTGCCAGCAGCGAAACCGGGACAGGGGAAAACATTCAGTACTTC; J: TRBJ2-4; size: -; V: TRBV7-3; D: TRBD1
CDR3: CASSFSPGTSQAGELFF; DNA: TGCGCCAGCAGCTTTAGCCCCGGGACTAGTCAGGCCGGGGAGCTGTTTTTT; J: TRBJ2-2; size: once; V: TRBV5-1; D: TRBD2
CDR3: CASSHRLAGAHGYEQYF; DNA: TGTGCCAGCAGCCACCGACTAGCGGGAGCGCATGGGTACGAGCAGTACTTC; J: TRBJ2-7; size: -; V: TRBV7-9; D: TRBD2
CDR3: CASSERGSDGTGRGQPQHF; DNA: TGTGCCAGCAGTGAAAGGGGGAGTGACGGGACAGGGAGGGGTCAGCCCCAGCATTTT; J: TRBJ1-5; size: -; V: TRBV6-1; D: TRBD1
CDR3: CASTNTGIYGYTF; DNA: TGTGCCAGCACCAATACAGGGATCTATGGCTACACCTTC; J: TRBJ1-2; size: -; V: TRBV2; D: -
CDR3: CASSRGQSLYGYTF; DNA: TGTGCCAGCAGTCGAGGACAATCACTCTATGGCTACACCTTC; J: TRBJ1-2; size: -; V: TRBV14; D: -
CDR3: CASSIGTGGRGSPLHF; DNA: TGTGCCAGTAGTATCGGGACAGGGGGCCGAGGTTCACCCCTCCACTTT; J: TRBJ1-6; size: -; V: TRBV19; D: TRBD1
CDR3: CASSLGRASYEQYF; DNA: TGTGCCAGCAGTTTGGGCAGGGCTTCCTACGAGCAGTACTTC; J: TRBJ2-7; size: -; V: TRBV27; D: -
CDR3: CASATSGSSTDTQYF; DNA: TGTGCCAGCGCGACTAGCGGTTCTAGCACAGATACGCAGTATTTT; J: TRBJ2-3; size: -; V: TRBV6-5; D: TRBD2
CDR3: CATSRDSENTEAFF; DNA: TGTGCCACCAGCAGAGATTCAGAGAACACTGAAGCTTTCTTT; J: TRBJ1-1; size: few; V: TRBV15; D: -
CDR3: CASSEGPGNTIYF; DNA: TGTGCCAGCAGCGAGGGGCCTGGAAACACCATATATTTT; J: TRBJ1-3; size: -; V: TRBV9; D: -
CDR3: CASTTPGQDTQYF; DNA: TGTGCCAGCACCACCCCTGGACAAGATACGCAGTATTTT; J: TRBJ2-3; size: few; V: TRBV9; D: -
CDR3: CASSQDRQARYGYTF; DNA: TGTGCCAGCAGCCAAGACAGACAAGCCCGGTACGGCTACACCTTC; J: TRBJ1-2; size: few; V: TRBV4-2; D: -
CDR3: CASSQAPSSGSGADTQYF; DNA: TGCGCCAGCAGCCAAGCTCCATCTAGCGGGAGCGGGGCAGATACGCAGTATTTT; J: TRBJ2-3; size: -; V: TRBV4-3; D: TRBD2
CDR3: CASSFSGNQPQHF; DNA: TGTGCCAGCAGCTTTTCCGGGAATCAGCCCCAGCATTTT; J: TRBJ1-5; size: -; V: TRBV7-9; D: -
CDR3: CASSRAGSSYNEQFF; DNA: TGTGCCAGCTCACGAGCGGGCAGCTCCTACAATGAGCAGTTCTTC; J: TRBJ2-1; size: -; V: TRBV18; D: -
CDR3: CASRRQGLGEQFF; DNA: TGTGCCAGCAGACGACAGGGTTTGGGTGAGCAGTTCTTC; J: TRBJ2-1; size: once; V: TRBV11-1; D: TRBD1
CDR3: CASREQENQPQHF; DNA: TGTGCCAGCAGGGAACAGGAAAATCAGCCCCAGCATTTT; J: TRBJ1-5; size: few; V: TRBV6-5; D: -